Listed below are T cell receptor beta chains from one sample, sequenced in a study of CD8 T cells in ankylosing spondylitis. Each CDR3 protein is one row after TCRdb ran MiXCR on the 5' RACE reads. This sample has about 750,000 distinct CDR3 sequences; about 20% occur once, and the top ten carry under 20%. The sequenced sample was blood, either unsorted or a sorted T cell fraction (not recorded which). Every receptor here comes from a male donor with ankylosing spondylitis. Each CDR3 is given with its conserved first and last residue. A D gene is named only where the DNA matches it firmly. Expanded clones are given a class, and other clones once, few, many or no size at all.

j_call d_call clone_size v_call cdr3_nt cdr3_aa
TRBJ2-7 TRBD1 few TRBV29-1 TGCAGCGTTCAGGACAGGTTGGGTTCCTACGAGCAGTACTTC CSVQDRLGSYEQYF
TRBJ2-1 - - TRBV4-1 TGCGCCAGCAGCCAAGATAGGAGCGATGAGCAGTTCTTC CASSQDRSDEQFF
TRBJ2-1 - many TRBV5-6 TGTGCCAGCAGCCGGAATGGGGATAAGGGGTACAATGAGCAGTTCTTC CASSRNGDKGYNEQFF
TRBJ2-1 - - TRBV6-5 TGTGCCAGCAGTTACTCGGTCGGCAGAGCAACGTTCTTC CASSYSVGRATFF
TRBJ1-1 - few TRBV5-1 TGCGCCAGCAGCTTGCCAGGGCACGAAGCTTTCTTT CASSLPGHEAFF
TRBJ1-5 TRBD1 - TRBV20-1 TGCAGTGCTTCGGACAGGGGGTTCCGCGATCAGCCCCAGCATTTT CSASDRGFRDQPQHF
TRBJ2-1 - few TRBV19 TGTGCCAGTAGTATCGGGCCCATTCGGAATGAGCAGTTCTTC CASSIGPIRNEQFF
TRBJ2-7 - few TRBV7-3 TGTGCCAGCAGCTTATACAGGGACCACGAGCAGTACTTC CASSLYRDHEQYF
TRBJ2-5 - - TRBV9 TGTGCCAGCAGCGGCGAGGGGAAGACCCAGTACTTC CASSGEGKTQYF
TRBJ2-3 - - TRBV5-1 TGCGCCAGCAGCTTGATGTCGACAGCGAAGACAGATACGCAGTATTTT CASSLMSTAKTDTQYF
TRBJ2-3 - few TRBV6-4 TGTGCCAGCAGTATTGGGGGCACAGATACGCAGTATTTT CASSIGGTDTQYF
TRBJ2-1 TRBD1 many TRBV4-1 TGCGCCAGCAGCCAAGATCATTGGGGACAGGTCACCGATGAGCAGTTCTTC CASSQDHWGQVTDEQFF
TRBJ2-7 TRBD1 few TRBV10-3 TGTGCCATCAGTGAAGAGACAGGGGGCTACGAGCAGTACTTC CAISEETGGYEQYF
TRBJ1-2 - - TRBV29-1 TGCAGCGTTGAAGATAACGTGAACTATGGCTACACCTTC CSVEDNVNYGYTF
TRBJ1-5 - - TRBV7-9 TGTGCCAGCAGCGCTGCGGGGCGCAATCAGCCCCAGCATTTT CASSAAGRNQPQHF
TRBJ2-7 - few TRBV29-1 TGCAGCGTTGAAGGGGACCAGAGTGAGCAGTACTTC CSVEGDQSEQYF
TRBJ2-1 TRBD2 few TRBV20-1 TGCAGTGCTACGGGACTAGGGGATATTAGCTCCTACAATGAGCAGTTCTTC CSATGLGDISSYNEQFF
TRBJ2-1 TRBD1 few TRBV5-1 TGCGCCAGCGTACCCGGACAGGGGAACTACAATGAGCAGTTCTTC CASVPGQGNYNEQFF
TRBJ2-1 TRBD2 few TRBV20-1 TGCAGTGCTAGAGAGCGGGAGATCTACAATGAGCAGTTCTTC CSAREREIYNEQFF
TRBJ1-6 - - TRBV3-1 TGTGCCAGCAGCTCACATAGCTATAATTCACCCCTCCACTTT CASSSHSYNSPLHF
TRBJ2-3 - - TRBV7-2 TGTGCCAGCAGCTCCCGGGACATATCTAGCACAGATACGCAGTATTTT CASSSRDISSTDTQYF
TRBJ2-7 TRBD1 - TRBV28 TGTGCCAGCACCCGTGGGACAGACTACGAGCAGTACTTC CASTRGTDYEQYF
TRBJ2-3 - few TRBV10-3 TGTGCCATCAGTGCCCCAGACAGAAGCACAGATACGCAGTATTTT CAISAPDRSTDTQYF
TRBJ2-4 TRBD1 - TRBV24-1 TGTGCCACCAGTGCTCCGGGACAGATAGCCAAAAACATTCAGTACTTC CATSAPGQIAKNIQYF
TRBJ1-4 - few TRBV3-1 TGTGCCAGCAGCCATAATCCCGGACGGGGGAATGAAAAACTGTTTTTT CASSHNPGRGNEKLFF
TRBJ2-1 TRBD2 few TRBV12-3/TRBV12-4 TGTGCCAGCAGTGACGGGACTAGCGGGAGGGGCTTTTATGAGCAGTTCTTC CASSDGTSGRGFYEQFF
TRBJ1-4 - - TRBV11-2 TGTGCCAGCAGCCCTACAGGGTTGGGGAACGCTTGGGAAAAACTGTTTTTT CASSPTGLGNAWEKLFF
TRBJ2-1 - few TRBV7-2 TGTGCCAGCGTGCGGCAATTGTCCTACAATGAGCAGTTCTTC CASVRQLSYNEQFF
TRBJ2-7 TRBD2 - TRBV5-1 TGCGCCAGCAGCAATAATCGGGAGGGCACCTACGAGCAGTACTTC CASSNNREGTYEQYF
TRBJ1-1 - - TRBV9 TGTGCCAGCAGCGTAGTAGGACAAATGACGAACACTGAAGCTTTCTTT CASSVVGQMTNTEAFF
TRBJ2-1 - few TRBV29-1 TGCAGCGTTGGGTCGGACAATGAGCAGTTCTTC CSVGSDNEQFF
TRBJ1-1 - few TRBV9 TGTGCCAGCAGCGTAAATTGGTGGGCAGGCGAAGTAGGGAACACTGAAGCTTTCTTT CASSVNWWAGEVGNTEAFF
TRBJ2-3 - few TRBV9 TGTGCCAGCAGCGCACGGACTAACACAGATACGCAGTATTTT CASSARTNTDTQYF
TRBJ1-1 - - TRBV5-6 TGTGCCAGCACCAAATTCAGTGAAGCTTTCTTT CASTKFSEAFF
TRBJ1-3 - many TRBV12-3/TRBV12-4 TGTGCCAGTCTTTCTGGAAACACCATATATTTT CASLSGNTIYF
TRBJ2-1 - - TRBV25-1 TGTGCCAGCAGTGATTTAAGGAGTAGCGAGAATGAGCAGTTCTTC CASSDLRSSENEQFF
TRBJ2-5 - few TRBV7-2 TGTGCCAGCAGCCTAGCTGGGGTACAACGAGAGACCCAGTACTTC CASSLAGVQRETQYF
TRBJ2-2 - few TRBV5-1 TGCGCCAGCGGGCACACCGGGGAGCTGTTTTTT CASGHTGELFF
TRBJ1-1 - - TRBV5-1 TGCGCCAGCAGCGTCGTTATGGGGACTGAAGCTTTCTTT CASSVVMGTEAFF
TRBJ1-4 - few TRBV6-1 TGTGCCAGCAGTACAGCTAGGCAATTAGGTTCGGAAAAACTGTTTTTT CASSTARQLGSEKLFF